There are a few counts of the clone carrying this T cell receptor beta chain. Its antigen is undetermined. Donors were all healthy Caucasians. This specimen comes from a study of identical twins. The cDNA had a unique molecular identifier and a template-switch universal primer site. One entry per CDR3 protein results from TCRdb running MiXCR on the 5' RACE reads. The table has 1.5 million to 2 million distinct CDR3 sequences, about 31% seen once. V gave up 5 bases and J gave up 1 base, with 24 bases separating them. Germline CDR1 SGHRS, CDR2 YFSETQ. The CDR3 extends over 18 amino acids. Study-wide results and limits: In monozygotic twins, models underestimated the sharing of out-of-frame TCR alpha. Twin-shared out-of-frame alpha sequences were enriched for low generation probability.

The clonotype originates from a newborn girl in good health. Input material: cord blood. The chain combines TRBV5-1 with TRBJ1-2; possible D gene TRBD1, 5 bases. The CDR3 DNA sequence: TGCGCCAGCAGACTAACCGGGACCTCGTCACACTTTAACTATGGCTACACCTTC. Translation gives CASRLTGTSSHFNYGYTF.